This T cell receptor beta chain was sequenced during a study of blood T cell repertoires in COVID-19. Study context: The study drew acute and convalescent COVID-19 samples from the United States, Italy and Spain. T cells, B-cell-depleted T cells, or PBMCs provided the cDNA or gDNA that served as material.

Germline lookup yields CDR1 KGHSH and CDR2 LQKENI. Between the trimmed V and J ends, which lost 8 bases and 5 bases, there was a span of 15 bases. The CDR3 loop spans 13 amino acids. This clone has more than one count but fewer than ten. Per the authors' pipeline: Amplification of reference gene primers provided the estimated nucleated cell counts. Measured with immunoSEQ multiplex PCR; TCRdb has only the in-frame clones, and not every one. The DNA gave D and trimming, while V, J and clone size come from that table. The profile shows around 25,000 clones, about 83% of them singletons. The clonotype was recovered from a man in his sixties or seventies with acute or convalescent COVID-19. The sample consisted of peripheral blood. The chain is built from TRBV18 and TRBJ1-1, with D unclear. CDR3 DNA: TGTGCCAGCCTCGCCGCTCTAGATACTGAAGCTTTCTTT. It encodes CASLAALDTEAFF. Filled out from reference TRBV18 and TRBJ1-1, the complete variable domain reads NAGVMQNPRHLVRRRGQEARLRCSPMKGHSHVYWYRQLPEEGLKFMVYLQKENIIDESGMPKERFSAEFPKEGPSILRIQQVVRGDSAAYFCASLAALDTEAFFGQGTRLTVV.